Detailed here is one T cell receptor (beta chain). The CDR3 is 15 residues long. In germline, CDR1 is MDHEN, CDR2 SYDVKM. Trimming took off 8 bases at V and 0 bases at J, with 17 bases between the two ends. A single record per CDR3 protein comes from TCRdb applying MiXCR to the RT-PCR reads. The sample includes around 700,000 distinct CDR3 sequences, over 12% of them seen just once. The sample was memory CD4+ T cells from blood. The TCR sequence derives from a female donor in good health, serving as a healthy control. This rearrangement joins TRBV28 to TRBJ2-7, with a weak D call TRBD1 (6 bases). CDR3: CASAASGQRSYEQYF. The CDR3 bases are TGTGCCAGCGCGGCCTCCGGACAGCGCTCCTACGAGCAGTACTTC.